These T cell receptor beta chains were read from a single sample in a study of regulatory T cells in long-lasting Graves disease. TCRdb itself ran the multiplex PCR reads through MiXCR, one entry per CDR3 protein. The data show 400,000 to 500,000 distinct CDR3 sequences, with about 17% seen just once and under 30% held by the top ten. The same data also contributed to another study, on T cells in Graves' hyperthyroidism and ophthalmopathy.

The source was peripheral blood mononuclear cells (PBMCs), collected at new diagnosis, from a patient treated with antithyroid drugs. These receptor sequences come from a woman younger than 30 with Graves disease. Each CDR3 is given with its conserved first and last residue. D genes are given only for firm matches. Rows give clone size only sometimes, using once, few, many, or a class for an expanded clone.

>.|TRBJ1-1|TRBV10-1|few
CASSGGAATEAFF
TGCGCCAGCAGTGGCGGGGCGGCCACTGAAGCTTTCTTT
>TRBD2|TRBJ2-7|TRBV13|many
CASFHSGKDEQYF
TGTGCCAGCTTTCACAGCGGGAAAGACGAGCAGTACTTC
>.|TRBJ1-1|TRBV20-1|many
CSASEGVWGDAEAFF
TGCAGTGCAAGTGAGGGGGTCTGGGGAGACGCTGAAGCTTTCTTT
>.|TRBJ1-1|TRBV5-5|.
CASRTPGSLNTEAFF
TGTGCCAGCCGCACCCCGGGTAGTCTGAACACTGAAGCTTTCTTT
>.|TRBJ1-2|TRBV10-3|.
CAISEGGPGYTF
TGTGCCATCAGTGAAGGGGGGCCGGGCTACACCTTC
>.|TRBJ2-5|TRBV3-1|many
CASSQEFASSEETQYF
TGTGCCAGCAGCCAAGAGTTTGCTAGTTCGGAAGAGACCCAGTACTTC
>.|TRBJ1-1|TRBV5-1|.
CASSLETRESAAFF
TGCGCCAGCAGCTTGGAAACCAGGGAAAGTGCAGCTTTCTTT
>TRBD2|TRBJ2-1|TRBV5-1|few
CASSLVGSGRLEYNEQFF
TGCGCCAGCAGCTTGGTTGGTAGCGGGAGGTTGGAATACAATGAGCAGTTCTTC
>.|TRBJ1-2|TRBV7-2|many
CASSFIVPDYGYTF
TGTGCCAGCAGCTTCATCGTCCCTGACTATGGCTACACCTTC
>TRBD2|TRBJ2-1|TRBV29-1|many
CSVDRLAGRTNVQFF
TGCAGCGTTGATAGGCTAGCGGGAAGGACCAATGTGCAGTTCTTC
>.|TRBJ2-3|TRBV30|many
CAWRVKYITDTQYF
TGTGCCTGGAGAGTCAAATATATCACAGATACGCAGTATTTT
>TRBD1|TRBJ2-3|TRBV29-1|many
CSVEGTARGTDTQYF
TGCAGCGTTGAGGGGACAGCGAGGGGCACAGATACGCAGTATTTT
>TRBD1|TRBJ2-5|TRBV28|.
CASSFTGTGGAQETQYF
TGTGCCAGCAGTTTCACCGGGACAGGGGGGGCCCAAGAGACCCAGTACTTC
>TRBD2|TRBJ2-3|TRBV6-1|.
CASRDTSARTDTQYF
TGTGCCAGCAGAGACACTAGCGCCCGCACAGATACGCAGTATTTT
>.|TRBJ2-3|TRBV12-3/TRBV12-4|few
CASSLTSTTDTQYF
TGTGCCAGCAGTTTGACCAGCACCACAGATACGCAGTATTTT
>.|TRBJ1-2|TRBV7-2|few
CASINRFDYGYTF
TGTGCCAGCATCAACAGGTTTGACTATGGCTACACCTTC
>TRBD2|TRBJ2-3|TRBV11-2|many
CASTKTSASEHTQYF
TGTGCCAGCACTAAGACTAGCGCCAGCGAGCATACGCAGTATTTT
>.|TRBJ2-5|TRBV12-3/TRBV12-4|many
CASRGGWDGQETQYF
TGTGCCAGCAGGGGCGGGTGGGACGGACAAGAGACCCAGTACTTC
>.|TRBJ2-5|TRBV11-3|.
CASSRRARGAETQYF
TGTGCCAGCAGCCGGCGGGCGAGGGGAGCAGAGACCCAGTACTTC
>.|TRBJ2-2|TRBV3-1|many
CASNQGRTGELFF
TGTGCCAGCAACCAGGGACGAACCGGGGAGCTGTTTTTT
>.|TRBJ1-2|TRBV5-4|.
CASSFGGGYTF
TGTGCCAGCAGCTTTGGGGGTGGCTACACCTTC
>TRBD2|TRBJ2-3|TRBV28|many
CASSLTSGRVWQYF
TGTGCCAGCAGTTTGACTAGCGGGAGGGTTTGGCAGTATTTT
>.|TRBJ2-7|TRBV7-2|many
CASSFETGAYEQYF
TGTGCCAGCAGCTTTGAGACAGGAGCCTACGAGCAGTACTTC
>.|TRBJ2-5|TRBV30|many
CAWSVLVGGETQYF
TGTGCCTGGAGTGTACTAGTAGGGGGAGAGACCCAGTACTTC
>TRBD2|TRBJ2-7|TRBV28|.
CASTGSGSKLYEQYF
TGTGCCAGCACCGGTAGCGGGAGCAAGTTATACGAGCAGTACTTC
>.|TRBJ2-7|TRBV4-1|.
CASSHLRDKSYEQYF
TGCGCCAGCAGCCACCTCCGGGACAAATCCTACGAGCAGTACTTC
>TRBD2|TRBJ2-2|TRBV20-1|few
CSVGGLAGVGNTGELFF
TGCAGTGTGGGGGGACTAGCGGGAGTTGGGAACACCGGGGAGCTGTTTTTT
>.|TRBJ2-1|TRBV24-1|.
CATSDAYGGEQFF
TGTGCCACCAGTGATGCCTACGGGGGTGAGCAGTTCTTC
>.|TRBJ1-5|TRBV28|few
CAGSLNWQPQHF
TGTGCCGGCAGTTTAAATTGGCAGCCCCAGCATTTT
>.|TRBJ2-6|TRBV25-1|.
CASSAFGGSSGANVLTF
TGTGCCAGCAGTGCTTTTGGGGGCAGCTCTGGGGCCAACGTCCTGACTTTC
>TRBD1|TRBJ2-2|TRBV12-3/TRBV12-4|few
CASMTGDTGELFF
TGTGCCAGCATGACAGGGGACACCGGGGAGCTGTTTTTT
>.|TRBJ2-1|TRBV28|.
CASRFGGVDEQFF
TGTGCCAGCAGGTTTGGCGGGGTGGATGAGCAGTTCTTC
>.|TRBJ2-7|TRBV10-3|many
CAISGTDYEQYF
TGTGCCATCAGTGGGACTGACTACGAGCAGTACTTC
>TRBD2|TRBJ2-1|TRBV20-1|many
CSARGTSGAYNEQFF
TGCAGTGCTAGAGGGACTAGCGGGGCTTACAATGAGCAGTTCTTC
>.|TRBJ2-5|TRBV7-9|many
CASSVGNGLETQYF
TGTGCCAGCAGCGTCGGGAACGGTTTAGAGACCCAGTACTTC
>.|TRBJ2-7|TRBV7-2|many
CASGLSPYEQYF
TGTGCCAGCGGACTTAGTCCCTACGAGCAGTACTTC
>.|TRBJ2-4|TRBV14|few
CASSPPSTGTKNIQYF
TGTGCCAGCAGCCCGCCTTCAACAGGGACCAAAAACATTCAGTACTTC
>TRBD2|TRBJ2-1|TRBV7-2|.
CASRPPGGRRVGEQFF
TGTGCCAGCAGACCACCAGGCGGGAGGCGGGTGGGTGAGCAGTTCTTC
>.|TRBJ2-7|TRBV5-1|.
CASGRELYSYEQYF
TGCGCCAGCGGAAGGGAGCTCTACTCCTACGAGCAGTACTTC
>TRBD2|TRBJ2-2|TRBV19|few
CASTPLAGGSGELFF
TGTGCCAGTACCCCGCTAGCGGGAGGTTCCGGGGAGCTGTTTTTT
>.|TRBJ2-7|TRBV2|many
CASKREGTRSSYEQYF
TGTGCCAGCAAGAGGGAGGGGACAAGAAGCTCCTACGAGCAGTACTTC
>.|TRBJ2-4|TRBV28|many
CASMDRAKNIQYF
TGTGCCAGCATGGACCGAGCCAAAAACATTCAGTACTTC
>.|TRBJ2-2|TRBV5-1|few
CASSGAGTNTGELFF
TGCGCCAGCAGTGGGGCAGGGACGAACACCGGGGAGCTGTTTTTT
>.|TRBJ2-7|TRBV7-2|many
CASMLGGATYEQYF
TGTGCCAGCATGTTGGGCGGGGCAACCTACGAGCAGTACTTC
>.|TRBJ2-7|TRBV20-1|few
CSASDLNSYEQYF
TGCAGTGCCTCGGACTTGAACTCCTACGAGCAGTACTTC
>.|TRBJ1-1|TRBV30|.
CAWSVGDIAPEAFF
TGTGCCTGGAGTGTAGGGGACATCGCTCCTGAAGCTTTCTTT
>TRBD2|TRBJ2-1|TRBV5-8|.
CASSLLGLAGGMGNEQFF
TGTGCCAGCAGCCTGTTGGGGCTAGCGGGAGGAATGGGCAATGAGCAGTTCTTC